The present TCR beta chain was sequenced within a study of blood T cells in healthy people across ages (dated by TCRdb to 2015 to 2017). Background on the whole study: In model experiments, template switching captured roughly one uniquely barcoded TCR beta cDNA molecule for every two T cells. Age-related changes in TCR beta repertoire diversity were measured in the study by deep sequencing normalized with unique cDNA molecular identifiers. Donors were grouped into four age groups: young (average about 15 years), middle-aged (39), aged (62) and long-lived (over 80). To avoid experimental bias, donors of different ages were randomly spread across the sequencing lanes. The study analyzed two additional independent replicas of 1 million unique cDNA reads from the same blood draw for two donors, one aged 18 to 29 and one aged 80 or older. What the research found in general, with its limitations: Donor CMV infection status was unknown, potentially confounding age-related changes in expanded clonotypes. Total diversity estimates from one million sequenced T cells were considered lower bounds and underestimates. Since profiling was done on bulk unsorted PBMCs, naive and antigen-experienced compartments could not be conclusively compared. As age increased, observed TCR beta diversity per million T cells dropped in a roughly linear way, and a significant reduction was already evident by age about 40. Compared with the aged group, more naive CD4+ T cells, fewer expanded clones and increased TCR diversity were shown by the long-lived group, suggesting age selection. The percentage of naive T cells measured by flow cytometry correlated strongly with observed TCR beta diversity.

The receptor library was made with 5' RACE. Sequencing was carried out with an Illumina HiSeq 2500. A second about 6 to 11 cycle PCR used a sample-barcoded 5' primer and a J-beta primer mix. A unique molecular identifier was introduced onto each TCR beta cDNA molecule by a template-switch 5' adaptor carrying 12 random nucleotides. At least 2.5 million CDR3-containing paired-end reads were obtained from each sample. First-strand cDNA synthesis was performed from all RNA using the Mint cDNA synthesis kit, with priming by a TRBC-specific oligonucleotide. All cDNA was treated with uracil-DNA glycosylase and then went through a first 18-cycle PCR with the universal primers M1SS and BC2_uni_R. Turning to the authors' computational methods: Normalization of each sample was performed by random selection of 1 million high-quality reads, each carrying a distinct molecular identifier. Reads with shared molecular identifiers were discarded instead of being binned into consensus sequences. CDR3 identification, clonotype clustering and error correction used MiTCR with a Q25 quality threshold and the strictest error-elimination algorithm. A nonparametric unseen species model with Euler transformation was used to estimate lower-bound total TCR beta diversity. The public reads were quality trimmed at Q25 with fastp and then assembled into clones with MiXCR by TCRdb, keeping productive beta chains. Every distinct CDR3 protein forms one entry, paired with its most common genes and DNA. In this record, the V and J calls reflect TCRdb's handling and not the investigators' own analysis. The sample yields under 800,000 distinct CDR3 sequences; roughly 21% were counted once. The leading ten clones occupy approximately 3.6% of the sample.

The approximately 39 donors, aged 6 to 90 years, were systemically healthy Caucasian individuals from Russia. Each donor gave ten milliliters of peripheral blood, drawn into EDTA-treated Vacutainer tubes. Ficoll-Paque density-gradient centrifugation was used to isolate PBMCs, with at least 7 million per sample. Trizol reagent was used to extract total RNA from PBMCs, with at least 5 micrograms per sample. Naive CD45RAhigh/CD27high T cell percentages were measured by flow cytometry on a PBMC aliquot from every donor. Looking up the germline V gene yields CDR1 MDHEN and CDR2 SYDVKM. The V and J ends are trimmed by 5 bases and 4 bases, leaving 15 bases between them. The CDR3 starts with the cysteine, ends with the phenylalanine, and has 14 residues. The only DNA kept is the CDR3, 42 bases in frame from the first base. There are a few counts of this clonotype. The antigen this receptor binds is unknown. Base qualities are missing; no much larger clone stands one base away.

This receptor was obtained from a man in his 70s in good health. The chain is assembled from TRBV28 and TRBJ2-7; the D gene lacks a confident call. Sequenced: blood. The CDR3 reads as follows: CASSPPPPGYEQYF. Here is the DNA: TGTGCCAGCAGTCCCCCCCCACCGGGTTACGAGCAGTACTTC.